The 9 T cell receptor beta chains below come from one sample, sequenced in a study of blood T cell repertoires in COVID-19. Profiling relied on immunoSEQ multiplex PCR, and the TCRdb table lists in-frame clones only, not all of them. The repertoire holds about 320,000 clones, with around 90% as singletons. The material sequenced was peripheral blood. Source of these receptors: a man younger than 35 who had recovered from COVID-19.

This clone was recorded only once. This rearrangement joins TRBV19 to TRBJ2-2; TRBD1 might be the D (5 bases). V dropped 6 bases and J dropped 3 bases, with 11 bases sitting between them. Germline V gene data show CDR1 as LNHDA and CDR2 as SQIVND (reference sequence). The CDR3 consists of 14 residues. CDR3 residues: CASRIRQYTGELFF. The CDR3 nucleotides are TGTGCCAGTAGGATTAGACAGTACACCGGGGAGCTGTTTTTT.

The J gene is TRBJ2-1, the V gene TRBV11-2; TRBD2 matches at 7 bases. This CDR3 contains 13 residues. In germline, CDR1 is SGHAT, CDR2 FQNNGV. Trimming at V came to 2 bases and at J to 5 bases, leaving 0 bases not matched to a gene. CDR3 nucleotides: TGTGCCAGCAGCTTAACTAGCGACAATGAGCAGTTCTTC. Amino acid sequence: CASSLTSDNEQFF.

V gene TRBV21-1 combines with J gene TRBJ2-7; no check of the table's D call, TRBD1, against the DNA was made. TRBV21-1 is classified as a pseudogene. The length of the CDR3 is 16 residues. The CDR3 region has the DNA TGTGCCAGCAGCAAAAGGCCATGGCCAGGTTGCTACGAGCAGTACTTC. Its protein is CASSKRPWPGCYEQYF.

The rearrangement joins TRBV3-1 (or the pseudogene TRBV3-2) to TRBJ1-2; possible D gene TRBD1, 5 bases. The germline V gene encodes CDR1 LGHDT and CDR2 YNNKEL (reference sequence). The CDR3 sequence is 15 residues long. V was cut by 4 bases and J by 0 bases, with 12 bases left in between. CDR3 bases: TGTGCCAGCAGCCTCAGGGCCCCGTCTAACTATGGCTACACCTTC. It yields the protein CASSLRAPSNYGYTF.

The rearrangement uses TRBV19 and TRBJ2-3, with 11 positions matching TRBD2. This CDR3 has 16 amino acids. Germline V gives CDR1 LNHDA, CDR2 SQIVND (reference sequence). After removal of 1 base from V and 1 base from J, the junction contained 1 base not matched to a gene. The CDR3 bases are TGTGCCAGTAGTATAGCACTAGCGGGAGGCACAGATACGCAGTATTTT. Translating gives CASSIALAGGTDTQYF.

This chain uses TRBV29-1 with TRBJ2-5; 11 bases align to TRBD2. The CDR3 sequence is 14 residues long. The V gene end was trimmed by 2 bases and the J gene end by 4 bases; junction bases not matched to a gene: 3. Germline lookup yields CDR1 SQVTM and CDR2 ANQGSEA. CDR3 coding DNA: TGCAGCGTTGAAATAGCGGGAGGGCCAGAGACCCAGTACTTC. Residues: CSVEIAGGPETQYF. Based on the CDR3 plus reference TRBV29-1 and TRBJ2-5, the full variable domain is SAVISQKPSRDICQRGTSLTIQCQVDSQVTMMFWYRQQPGQSLTLIATANQGSEATYESGFVIDKFPISRPNLTFSTLTVSNMSPEDSSIYLCSVEIAGGPETQYFGPGTRLLVL.

The rearrangement links TRBV9 to TRBJ2-3, with TRBD2 identical over 11 bases. Trimming took 0 bases from V and 4 from J; bases not matched to a gene: 4. This CDR3 spans 16 amino acids. Germline loops: CDR1 SGDLS, CDR2 YYNGEE. CDR3 DNA: TGTGCCAGCAGCGTAGGAGTAGCGGGGGGGGCAGATACGCAGTATTTT. This encodes CASSVGVAGGADTQYF. Using reference TRBV9 and TRBJ2-3 for the parts outside the CDR3, the full variable domain is DSGVTQTPKHLITATGQRVTLRCSPRSGDLSVYWYQQSLDQGLQFLIQYYNGEERAKGNILERFSAQQFPDLHSELNLSSLELGDSALYFCASSVGVAGGADTQYFGPGTRLTVL.

The chain recombines TRBV12-5 with TRBJ1-5; possible D gene TRBD1, 5 bases. CDR3 length: 15 amino acids. The ends were cut back, 1 base at V and 4 bases at J, with 11 bases in the middle. In germline, CDR1 is LGHNT, CDR2 FRNRAP. CDR3 in DNA: TGTGCTAGTGGTTTGGGCTCAGGGTTAAATCAGCCCCAGCATTTT. This encodes CASGLGSGLNQPQHF.

The chain recombines TRBV4-1 with TRBJ1-6; no definite D call. CDR3 length: 15 residues. Trimming removed 5 bases from V and 7 bases from J, with 15 bases in between. Germline assignment: CDR1 MGHRA and CDR2 YSYEKL. The CDR3 nucleotides are TGCGCCAGCAGCACTCACACCGGAGGGAATTCACCCCTCCACTTT. Translation: CASSTHTGGNSPLHF.